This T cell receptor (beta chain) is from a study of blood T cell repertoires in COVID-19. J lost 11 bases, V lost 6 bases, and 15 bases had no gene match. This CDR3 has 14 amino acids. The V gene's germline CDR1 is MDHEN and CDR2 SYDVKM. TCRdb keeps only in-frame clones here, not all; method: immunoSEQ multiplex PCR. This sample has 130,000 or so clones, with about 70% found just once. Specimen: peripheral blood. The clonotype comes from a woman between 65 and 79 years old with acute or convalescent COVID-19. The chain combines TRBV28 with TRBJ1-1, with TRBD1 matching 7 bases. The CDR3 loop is CASSRPGQPDLAFF. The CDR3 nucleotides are TGTGCCAGCAGCCGTCCGGGACAGCCCGACCTCGCTTTCTTT.